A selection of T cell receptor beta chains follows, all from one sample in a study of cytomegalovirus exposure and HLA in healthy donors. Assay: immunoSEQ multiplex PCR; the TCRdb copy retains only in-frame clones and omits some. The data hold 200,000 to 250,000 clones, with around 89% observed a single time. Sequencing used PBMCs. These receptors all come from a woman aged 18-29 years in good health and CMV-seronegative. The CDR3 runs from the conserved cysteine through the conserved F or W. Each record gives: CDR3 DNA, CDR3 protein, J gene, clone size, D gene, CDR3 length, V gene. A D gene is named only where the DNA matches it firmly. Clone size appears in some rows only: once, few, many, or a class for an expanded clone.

TGCGCCAGCAGCCAAGAAGACAGGCCAAGCCCCTACGAGCAGTACTTC	CASSQEDRPSPYEQYF	TRBJ2-7	.	.	16	TRBV4-1
TGCGCCAGCAGCCATATGACAGGGATGAACACTGAAGCTTTCTTT	CASSHMTGMNTEAFF	TRBJ1-1	few	TRBD1	15	TRBV4-3
TGTGCCAGCACCTCGGGGGGTCCACGGGAGCTGTTTTTT	CASTSGGPRELFF	TRBJ2-2	.	TRBD2	13	TRBV6-1
TGTGCCAGCAGCCAAGGACAGGGCCACAACACCGGGGAGCTGTTTTTT	CASSQGQGHNTGELFF	TRBJ2-2	.	TRBD1	16	TRBV4-2
TGCAGCGTGGCAGCGTCAGGGGTCGAAGCTTTCTTT	CSVAASGVEAFF	TRBJ1-1	.	.	12	TRBV29-1
TGTGCCAGCAGTGAAACGATGGGGGAGGGACACGAGCAGTACTTC	CASSETMGEGHEQYF	TRBJ2-7	.	TRBD2	15	TRBV6-4
TGCGCCAGCAGCCAAGATAGCGGAGATACGCAGTATTTT	CASSQDSGDTQYF	TRBJ2-3	.	.	13	TRBV4-3
TGCGCCAGCAGCCAAACTAGTACAGGGGGTTGGTACGAGCAGTACTTC	CASSQTSTGGWYEQYF	TRBJ2-7	.	TRBD1	16	TRBV4-3
TGTGCCAGCAGCGTCACTAGCGGGGGGGCCAAGGAGACCCAGTACTTC	CASSVTSGGAKETQYF	TRBJ2-5	.	TRBD2	16	TRBV7-6
TGTGCCAGCAGAGAAAACAGGGGGCGTAACTATGGCTACACCTTC	CASRENRGRNYGYTF	TRBJ1-2	.	TRBD1	15	TRBV6-4
TGCGCCAGCAGCTCGGGACAGGGGTTAATACCGGGCGAGCAGTACTTC	CASSSGQGLIPGEQYF	TRBJ2-7	once	TRBD1	16	TRBV5-1
TGTGCCAGCAGGTTACAGGGGTTCTGTGGGGCCAACGTCCTGACTTTC	CASRLQGFCGANVLTF	TRBJ2-6	.	TRBD1	16	TRBV6-4
TGTGCCAGCAGCCCAGTTGGGGGCAGTGAGACCCAGTACTTC	CASSPVGGSETQYF	TRBJ2-5	.	.	14	TRBV11-3
TGCGCCAGCAGCCAAGATACCGGACAGGTCCTTAATTCACCCCTCCACTTT	CASSQDTGQVLNSPLHF	TRBJ1-6	.	TRBD1	17	TRBV4-3
TGTGCCAGCAGTGAACAGGGGGCCACTGAAGCTTTCTTT	CASSEQGATEAFF	TRBJ1-1	.	TRBD1	13	TRBV25-1